These T cell receptor beta chains were read from a single sample in a study of CD8+ T cells in alopecia areata. Assay: immunoSEQ multiplex PCR; the TCRdb copy retains only in-frame clones and omits some. The sample lists approximately 300,000 clones, over 45% occurring once. Sequencing used CD4+ T cells sorted from blood, obtained at week 24, from a patient treated with tofacitinib. Receptors were obtained from a human donor with alopecia areata. Both conserved end residues are part of each CDR3. Rows give clone size only sometimes, using once, few, many, or a class for an expanded clone.

few TRBJ2-1 TRBV5-1 CASSWGGQGVYNEQFF
NA TRBJ2-1 TRBV6-1 CASSEMAGGYNEQFF
NA TRBJ2-5 TRBV7-2 CASSSSGGRETQYF
few TRBJ1-1 TRBV30 CAWKQPYTEAFF
NA TRBJ2-7 TRBV7-2 CASSLRDEQYF
NA TRBJ2-5 TRBV5-1 CASSDGPRQGAETQYF
NA TRBJ1-2 TRBV27 CASIDTNYGYTF
NA TRBJ1-3 TRBV29-1 CSVAPGAGNTIYF
NA TRBJ2-3 TRBV10-3 CAISDRTGENTQYF
NA TRBJ2-3 TRBV5-1 CASSLGGPYTDTQYF
NA TRBJ1-2 TRBV19 CASSIGNRDDYGYTF
NA TRBJ1-4 TRBV6-6 CASSLGQGREKLFF
NA TRBJ1-6 TRBV7-2 CASSLSTRTDHSPLHF
NA TRBJ2-5 TRBV15 CATSRDGSGRPAQYF
few TRBJ1-2 TRBV29-1 CSAGGGLWNGYTF
many TRBJ2-7 TRBV5-6 CASSSTGWNRGFTYEQYF
NA TRBJ1-1 TRBV6-6 CASNTGGRGNTEAFF